These T cell receptor beta chains were read from a single sample in a study of technical replicates of blood from several donors. Repertoires were generated with immunoSEQ multiplex PCR, while TCRdb's copy carries only in-frame clones and drops some. This table has 70,000 to 95,000 clones, more than 85% appearing once. Input material: T cells isolated from PBMCs. These receptor sequences come from a human donor in good health. Each CDR3 is given with its conserved first and last residue. The D gene is left open where the match is weak. The listing skips clone size in some rows; elsewhere it reads once, few, many or a size class.

clone size	D gene	V gene	CDR3 length	J gene	CDR3 protein	CDR3 DNA
NA	NA	TRBV19	13	TRBJ1-1	CASSRQENTEAFF	TGTGCCAGTAGTCGACAGGAGAACACTGAAGCTTTCTTT
NA	TRBD1	TRBV11-3	19	TRBJ2-2	CASSLDELRDRGLDGELFF	TGTGCCAGCAGCTTAGACGAGCTCCGGGACAGGGGGTTGGACGGGGAGCTGTTTTTT
NA	NA	TRBV27	15	TRBJ1-5	CASSLMTVNNQPQHF	TGTGCCAGCAGTTTAATGACAGTGAACAATCAGCCCCAGCATTTT
NA	TRBD2	TRBV7-2	16	TRBJ2-1	CASSLVTGGGYNEQFF	TGTGCCAGCAGCCTGGTGACCGGCGGGGGTTACAATGAGCAGTTCTTC
NA	TRBD1	TRBV4-1	18	TRBJ2-5	CASSQEFATGSIQETQYF	TGCGCCAGCAGCCAAGAGTTTGCGACAGGGTCCATACAAGAGACCCAGTACTTC
NA	NA	TRBV25-1	15	TRBJ1-6	CASSEPGYIGSPLHF	TGTGCCAGCAGTGAACCAGGGTACATAGGTTCACCCCTCCACTTT
NA	NA	TRBV9	15	TRBJ1-1	CASSPRQDLNTEAFF	TGTGCCAGCAGCCCACGACAGGACTTGAACACTGAAGCTTTCTTT
NA	NA	TRBV18	14	TRBJ2-2	CASSQKFGTGELFF	TGTGCCAGCTCGCAAAAGTTCGGGACCGGGGAGCTGTTTTTT
NA	TRBD2	TRBV5-1	19	TRBJ2-1	CASSLVPFSGGRAEDEQFF	TGCGCCAGCAGCTTAGTTCCTTTTTCTGGCGGGAGGGCCGAAGATGAGCAGTTCTTC
NA	TRBD2	TRBV27	16	TRBJ2-2	CASRLAGTNSLRELFF	TGTGCCAGCCGTCTAGCGGGGACCAACTCCCTCAGGGAGCTGTTTTTT
NA	TRBD1	TRBV29-1	17	TRBJ1-2	CSVEAPGQGANDYGYTF	TGCAGCGTTGAGGCCCCGGGACAGGGGGCTAACGACTATGGCTACACCTTC
NA	TRBD2	TRBV2	15	TRBJ2-7	CASSEGERGSSEQYF	TGTGCCAGCAGTGAGGGGGAGCGGGGGTCAAGCGAGCAGTACTTC
NA	TRBD1	TRBV7-9	13	TRBJ1-2	CASTSGQDYGYTF	TGTGCCAGCACCTCAGGACAGGACTATGGCTACACCTTC
NA	NA	TRBV6-1	12	TRBJ1-2	CASSDMSYGYTF	TGTGCCAGCAGTGATATGTCCTATGGCTACACCTTC
NA	NA	TRBV14	12	TRBJ2-5	CASSQFEETQYF	TGTGCCAGCAGCCAATTCGAAGAGACCCAGTACTTC
NA	TRBD1	TRBV7-9	15	TRBJ1-4	CASSWAGTGAEKLFF	TGTGCCAGCAGCTGGGCGGGGACAGGGGCCGAAAAACTGTTTTTT
NA	NA	TRBV5-1	15	TRBJ2-5	CASSFQGRVGETQYF	TGCGCCAGCAGCTTCCAGGGGCGGGTGGGAGAGACCCAGTACTTC
few	NA	TRBV6-4	11	TRBJ1-1	CASKRGTEAFF	TGTGCCAGCAAGCGGGGAACTGAAGCTTTCTTT
few	NA	TRBV6-5	13	TRBJ2-7	CASSPGFSYEQYF	TGTGCCAGCAGCCCGGGGTTCTCCTACGAGCAGTACTTC
NA	TRBD1	TRBV27	14	TRBJ2-3	CASRSQGGTDTQYF	TGTGCCAGCAGGTCGCAGGGGGGCACAGATACGCAGTATTTT
NA	NA	TRBV2	14	TRBJ2-7	CASSGVRGSYEQYF	TGTGCCAGCAGTGGAGTCAGGGGATCCTACGAGCAGTACTTC
NA	TRBD1	TRBV6-1	13	TRBJ1-2	CASSGQGDYGYTF	TGTGCCAGCAGTGGACAGGGGGACTATGGCTACACCTTC
NA	NA	TRBV7-9	14	TRBJ2-5	CASSPDRAQETQYF	TGTGCCAGCAGCCCGGACAGAGCCCAGGAGACCCAGTACTTC
NA	NA	TRBV27	15	TRBJ1-5	CASSLHHGANQPQHF	TGTGCCAGCAGCCTACATCATGGGGCCAATCAGCCCCAGCATTTT
NA	NA	TRBV18	14	TRBJ1-6	CASSPEGANSPLHF	TGTGCCAGCTCACCGGAGGGTGCAAATTCACCCCTCCACTTT
NA	NA	TRBV19	13	TRBJ2-7	CASSISTLYEQYF	TGTGCCAGTAGTATATCGACACTCTACGAGCAGTACTTC
NA	NA	TRBV11-3	13	TRBJ2-7	CASRMTVAYEQYF	TGTGCCAGCAGGATGACAGTAGCCTACGAGCAGTACTTC
NA	NA	TRBV19	14	TRBJ1-3	CASSSTGSRYTIYF	TGTGCCAGTAGTAGCACGGGATCCCGTTACACCATATATTTT
NA	TRBD2	TRBV11-1	17	TRBJ2-1	CASSLRAGTRSAVEQFF	TGTGCCAGCAGCTTAAGGGCCGGGACTAGGTCCGCGGTTGAGCAGTTCTTC
NA	TRBD2	TRBV12-5	15	TRBJ2-7	CASGTLAGGPDEQYF	TGTGCTAGTGGCACCCTAGCGGGGGGGCCGGACGAGCAGTACTTC
NA	NA	TRBV29-1	14	TRBJ1-1	CSVGPNQGSAEAFF	TGCAGCGTTGGCCCCAATCAGGGGTCCGCTGAAGCTTTCTTT
once	NA	TRBV19	14	TRBJ2-7	CASSIRGGGLEQYF	TGTGCCAGTAGTATAAGGGGGGGAGGGCTCGAGCAGTACTTC
NA	NA	TRBV9	12	TRBJ2-1	CASSQGRGEQFF	TGTGCCAGCAGCCAGGGTAGGGGCGAGCAGTTCTTC